A single sample is the source of the 11 T cell receptor beta chains below, sequenced in a study of a mutant IDH1 vaccine in newly diagnosed glioma. Time point here: week 5, during vaccination. Every single dose of the vaccine, 300 ug of mutant IDH1 20-mer peptide, came with topical imiquimod. Generated by immunoSEQ multiplex PCR, the TCRdb table keeps only in-frame clones and is missing some. This table has over 45,000 clones, roughly 80% appearing once. Their specific antigens are unknown. Source: PBMCs, taken from a glioma patient whose treatment included an IDH1 peptide vaccine. The receptors originated from a woman aged 45-60 years with glioma.

The DNA of the CDR3 is TGTGCCAGCAGTGAGACAGGGGGCGGACAGCCCCAGCATTTT. It is translated as CASSETGGGQPQHF. V and J are TRBV6-1 and TRBJ1-5; 10 nucleotides agree with TRBD1. Unmatched junction bases numbered 3, after V lost 3 bases and J lost 7 bases. This CDR3 has 14 residues. Germline V gives CDR1 MNHNS, CDR2 SASEGT.

In this sample, this clone turned up once. The chain is built from TRBV7-9 and TRBJ2-7; no firm D call. Germline values: CDR1 SEHNR, CDR2 FQNEAQ (reference sequence). The ends were cut back, 5 bases at V and 9 bases at J, with 11 bases in the middle. This CDR3 spans 11 amino acids. CDR3 DNA: TGTGCCAGCAGCGAAGATACTGGGCAGTACTTC. Residues: CASSEDTGQYF.

The chain combines TRBV9 with TRBJ2-5; possibly TRBD2 for D (5 bases). The germline CDR1 and CDR2 sequences are SGDLS and YYNGEE. The CDR3 runs to 15 residues. Trimming pared 3 bases from V and 7 bases from J, leaving 19 bases between. This CDR3 reads CASSATSLVPGTQYF. The CDR3 coding sequence is TGTGCCAGCAGCGCCACTAGTCTGGTCCCAGGGACCCAGTACTTC.

The rearrangement links TRBV30 to TRBJ1-2; no reliable D call. The CDR3 totals 15 residues. Trimming took off 4 bases at V and 2 bases at J, with 17 bases between the two ends. Germline lookup yields CDR1 GTSNPN and CDR2 SVGIG (reference sequence). The CDR3 is CAWTREFIGNYGYTF. The CDR3 DNA sequence: TGTGCCTGGACCCGGGAGTTTATCGGCAACTATGGCTACACCTTC.

The gene calls are TRBV7-2 and TRBJ2-4; 16 bases are a match to TRBD2. This CDR3 region has 18 residues. Germline CDR1 reads SGHTA; CDR2 reads FQGNSA. Trimming took 5 bases from V and 0 from J; bases not matched to a gene: 4. The CDR3 region is CASSTGLAGGGAKNIQYF. The CDR3 DNA sequence: TGTGCCAGCAGCACGGGACTAGCGGGGGGGGGAGCCAAAAACATTCAGTACTTC.

This clone was counted a single time. The CDR3 DNA is TGTGCCAGCAGCCCACCAAATTCACCCCTCCACTTT. Translating gives CASSPPNSPLHF. The J gene is TRBJ1-6, the V gene TRBV7-9; D call uncertain. Germline-derived CDR1 and CDR2 are SEHNR and FQNEAQ (reference sequence). This CDR3 has 12 amino acids. V lost 5 bases and J lost 7, with 6 bases in between. The whole variable domain, remainder taken from reference TRBV7-9 and TRBJ1-6, is DTGVSQNPRHKITKRGQNVTFRCDPISEHNRLYWYRQTLGQGPEFLTYFQNEAQLEKSRLLSDRFSAERPKGSFSTLEIQRTEQGDSAMYLCASSPPNSPLHFGNGTRLTVT.

V usage is TRBV28 and J usage is TRBJ1-3; no clear D. Germline loops: CDR1 MDHEN, CDR2 SYDVKM. Trimming left V 3 bases short and J 0 bases short, with 9 bases between. This CDR3 has 15 amino acids. The CDR3 sequence is CASSFDSSSGNTIYF. CDR3 bases: TGTGCCAGCAGTTTCGACTCGAGCTCTGGAAACACCATATATTTT.

This clone appeared once. V is TRBV4-3 and J is TRBJ1-4, with 8 positions matching TRBD1. Trimming at V came to 0 bases and at J to 2 bases, leaving 2 bases not matched to a gene. The CDR3 totals 16 residues. Germline loops: CDR1 LGHNA, CDR2 YSLEER. CDR3 coding DNA: TGCGCCAGCAGCCAAGACAGGGGGCGGACTAATGAAAAACTGTTTTTT. Residues: CASSQDRGRTNEKLFF.

This clone was found once. This chain joins TRBV7-9 and TRBJ2-7; possibly TRBD2 for D (5 bases). Germline CDR1 reads SEHNR; CDR2 reads FQNEAQ (reference sequence). The V end lost 5 bases, the J end lost 1 base, and 15 bases lay between the germline ends. The CDR3 loop spans 15 amino acids. CDR3 nucleotides: TGTGCCAGCAGCCTCACTAGATCTAGGTCCTACGAGCAGTACTTC. The encoded protein is CASSLTRSRSYEQYF.

J is TRBJ2-7 and V is TRBV6-1; no clear D gene. The CDR3 is made up of 13 amino acids. CDR1 and CDR2 from the germline V gene are MNHNS and SASEGT. Trimming pared 6 bases from V and 5 bases from J, leaving 14 bases between. CDR3 coding DNA: TGTGCCAGCAGGCACCTTGATCCTAACGAGCAGTACTTC. Protein sequence: CASRHLDPNEQYF.

The rearrangement uses TRBV5-8 and TRBJ1-5, with D uncertain. The CDR3 spans 13 residues. Trimming took off 6 bases at V and 3 bases at J, with 10 bases between the two ends. Looked up from germline, CDR1 is SGHTS and CDR2 is YDEGEE. CDR3 DNA sequence: TGTGCCAGCAATGGACGGCTCAATCAGCCCCAGCATTTT. Its translation: CASNGRLNQPQHF.